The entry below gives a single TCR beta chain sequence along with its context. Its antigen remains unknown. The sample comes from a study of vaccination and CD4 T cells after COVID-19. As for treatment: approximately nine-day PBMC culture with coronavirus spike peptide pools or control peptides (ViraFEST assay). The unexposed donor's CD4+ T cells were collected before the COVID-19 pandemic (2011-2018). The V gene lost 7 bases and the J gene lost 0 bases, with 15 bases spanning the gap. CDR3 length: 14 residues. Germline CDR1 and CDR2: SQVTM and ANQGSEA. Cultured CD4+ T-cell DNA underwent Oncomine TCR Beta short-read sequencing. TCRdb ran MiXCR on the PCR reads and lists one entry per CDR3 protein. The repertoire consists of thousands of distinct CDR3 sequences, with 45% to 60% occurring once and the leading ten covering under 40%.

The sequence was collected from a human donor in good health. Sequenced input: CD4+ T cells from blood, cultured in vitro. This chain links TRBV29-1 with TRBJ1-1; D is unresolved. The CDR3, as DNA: TGCAGCGGGGGAAGGCAGCGAATGAACACTGAAGCTTTCTTT. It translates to CSGGRQRMNTEAFF.